One sample yielded the 3 T cell receptor beta chains listed below, sequenced in a study of shared clonotypes between healthy human individuals. TCRdb keeps only in-frame clones here, not all; method: immunoSEQ multiplex PCR. The sample yields some 600,000 clones, around 96% seen once. Naive CD8 cells lacked CD45RO and underwent positive selection for CCR7, leaving out terminally differentiated effector memory CD45RA+ cells. Sequences were obtained from naive CD8+ T cells sorted from blood. The receptors derive from a woman aged 30 to 39 in good health.

The chain combines TRBV5-6 with TRBJ1-3, with D unresolved. This CDR3 comprises 15 residues. V lost 2 bases and J lost 0, with 9 bases in between. From germline, CDR1 is SGHDT and CDR2 YYEEEE. The CDR3 nucleotides read TGTGCCAGCAGCTTAGTTGAGAGCTCTGGAAACACCATATATTTT. This gives the protein CASSLVESSGNTIYF.

V is TRBV6-6 and J is TRBJ2-2; D gene unclear. The V gene's germline CDR1 is MNHNY and CDR2 SVGAGI (reference sequence). The V and J ends lost 5 bases and 7 bases respectively, with 14 bases between them. The CDR3 covers 14 residues. CDR3 residues: CASSAGPEGGELFF. For the CDR3, the DNA is TGTGCCAGCAGTGCCGGGCCTGAAGGCGGGGAGCTGTTTTTT.

V usage is TRBV28 and J usage is TRBJ2-7, with D tentatively TRBD1 (6 bases). This CDR3 contains 12 residues. Germline V lookup: CDR1 MDHEN, CDR2 SYDVKM. Trimming left V 5 bases short and J 4 bases short, with 9 bases between. CDR3 in amino acids: CASSDQGYEQYF. CDR3 nucleotide sequence: TGTGCCAGCAGTGATCAGGGGTACGAGCAGTACTTC.